This entry features one T cell receptor (beta chain) sequence. These data are taken from a study of patients and donors after allogeneic stem cell transplantation. Trimming left V 5 bases short and J 16 bases short, with 15 bases between. This CDR3 has 11 residues. The germline CDR1 and CDR2 sequences are MNHEY and SVGAGI. TCRdb redid the calling of the RT-PCR reads with MiXCR, one entry per CDR3 protein. The table shows approximately 210,000 distinct CDR3 sequences, with less than 45% occurring only once. The clonotype was recovered from a human donor who was either an allogeneic HSCT recipient or a stem cell or donor lymphocyte infusion donor (not recorded which). It is not recorded whose cells these are; they may come from a transplant donor. The chain links TRBV6-5 to TRBJ1-5; a weak D match, TRBD1 (6 bases). What was sequenced was blood, either unsorted or a sorted T cell fraction (not recorded which). CDR3 loop: CASSLGGEEHF. The CDR3 DNA reads as TGTGCCAGCAGTCTAGGGGGAGAGGAACATTTT.